The clone carrying this T cell receptor (beta chain) was observed a handful of times. Its matching antigen is unknown. These data originate in a study of post-analysis software for immune sequencing data. The ends were cut back, 10 bases at V and 1 base at J, with 10 bases in the middle. There are 12 residues in the CDR3. CDR1 is MDHEN, CDR2 SYDVKM, per germline. Findings of the study overall: Included in a set of about five TRBV segments more frequent in patients than controls were TRBV5-6, TRBV5-1 and TRBV20-1.

The authors incorporated unique molecular identifiers into the TCR beta cDNA libraries. TCRdb independently ran MiXCR on the PCR reads; one entry per CDR3 protein. The table records over 700,000 distinct CDR3 sequences, around 27% of them present only once. This receptor was obtained from a girl aged 5 to 17 with multiple sclerosis. This chain links TRBV28 with TRBJ2-5, with a possible D match to TRBD1 (6 bases). What was sequenced was blood. Written as DNA, the CDR3 is TGTGCCACCGCAGGGGCCCAAGAGACCCAGTACTTC. Translated, it gives CATAGAQETQYF.